One and the same sample provided the 27 T cell receptor beta chains below, sequenced in a study of blood T cells in healthy people across ages. Primed by a sample-barcoded 5' primer and a J-beta primer mix, a second PCR proceeded for roughly 6 to 12 cycles. TCRdb used MiXCR to reprocess the 5' RACE reads, holding one entry per CDR3 protein. The sample includes about 1.6 million distinct CDR3 sequences, about 31% of them seen just once. Source material: blood. Receptor source: a woman between 25 and 40 years old in good health.

The CDR3 sequence: CATRVSTNEKLFF. The DNA of the CDR3 is TGTGCCACCCGGGTATCAACTAATGAAAAACTGTTTTTT. This chain links TRBV28 with TRBJ1-4; no definite D call. Germline-derived CDR1 and CDR2 are MDHEN and SYDVKM. The CDR3 totals 13 residues. Trimming removed 10 bases from V and 0 bases from J, with 9 bases in between.

This chain uses TRBV3-1 with TRBJ1-1; a weak D match, TRBD1 (6 bases). V lost 2 bases and J lost 1, with 8 bases in between. CDR3 size: 14 residues. Germline CDR1 is LGHDT and CDR2 is YNNKEL (reference sequence). The DNA for the CDR3 is TGTGCCAGCAGCCAACTACAGGGGAACACTGAAGCTTTCTTT. Amino acid sequence: CASSQLQGNTEAFF.

This clonotype was observed a handful of times. The chain couples TRBV6-2 or TRBV6-3 to TRBJ2-7, with TRBD1 identical over 8 bases. CDR3 length: 16 amino acids. V shed 4 bases and J 3 bases; nucleotides not matched to a gene: 11. Germline loops: CDR1 MNHEY, CDR2 SVGEGT. This chain's CDR3 is CASSSDRELPSYEQYF. CDR3 DNA: TGTGCCAGCAGTTCGGACAGGGAACTTCCTAGCTACGAGCAGTACTTC.

This clonotype was counted only a few times. This chain connects TRBV20-1 to TRBJ2-7; D call uncertain. V dropped 0 bases and J dropped 2 bases, with 14 bases sitting between them. The CDR3 has 15 amino acids. Germline CDR1 and CDR2: DFQATT and SNEGSKA (reference sequence). The chain's CDR3 is CSARDLAQLAYEQYF. Written as DNA, the CDR3 is TGCAGTGCTAGAGATCTTGCACAGTTAGCCTACGAGCAGTACTTC.

In its sample, this clonotype was seen a few times. This chain joins TRBV12-3 or TRBV12-4 and TRBJ1-2; a weak D match, TRBD1 (6 bases). The V and J ends lost 2 bases and 8 bases respectively, with 18 bases between them. The CDR3 consists of 15 residues. The CDR3, as DNA: TGTGCCAGCAGTTTAATCCCGGACAGACCAGGAGGCTACACCTTC. Protein sequence: CASSLIPDRPGGYTF.

The chain recombines TRBV5-1 with TRBJ2-1; no clear D. The germline V gene encodes CDR1 SGHRS and CDR2 YFSETQ. The CDR3 has 12 amino acids. V lost 0 bases to trimming and J lost 7 bases, with 5 bases between them. CDR3 in amino acids: CASSLDWNEQFF. CDR3 DNA sequence: TGCGCCAGCAGCTTGGATTGGAATGAGCAGTTCTTC.

This chain connects TRBV5-1 to TRBJ1-5, with 7 bases lining up with TRBD1. CDR1 SGHRS and CDR2 YFSETQ come from the germline V gene. With V trimmed by 2 bases and J by 5 bases, 13 bases remained unmatched. The CDR3 runs to 17 residues. The CDR3 loop reads CASSLSPRDRADQPQHF. The CDR3 DNA follows: TGCGCCAGCAGCTTAAGCCCCCGGGACAGAGCCGATCAGCCCCAGCATTTT.

This chain connects TRBV13 to TRBJ1-2; D ambiguous. V was trimmed by 5 bases and J by 2 bases, leaving 15 bases between them. Germline CDR1 PRHDT, CDR2 FYEKMQ (reference sequence). The CDR3 contains 15 residues. CDR3 protein: CASSAAHDGNYGYTF. Here the CDR3 DNA reads TGTGCCAGCAGCGCCGCGCATGACGGGAACTATGGCTACACCTTC.

The rearrangement joins TRBV20-1 to TRBJ2-2; 7 bases line up with TRBD2. Germline CDR1 reads DFQATT; CDR2 reads SNEGSKA (reference sequence). The CDR3 has 14 amino acids. V gave up 6 bases and J gave up 2 bases; unmatched junction bases: 6. The CDR3 protein is CSALSGGNTGELFF. The CDR3 coding sequence is TGCAGTGCCCTTTCGGGGGGAAACACCGGGGAGCTGTTTTTT.

A few counts support this clonotype. The chain combines TRBV10-3 with TRBJ1-3; the D gene is possibly TRBD1 (6 bases). This CDR3 spans 13 amino acids. Germline CDR1 and CDR2: ENHRY and SYGVKD. V shed 7 bases and J shed 0 bases, with 7 bases lying between them. DNA of the CDR3: TGTGCCATCACAGGGGACTCTGGAAACACCATATATTTT. This gives the protein CAITGDSGNTIYF.

The V and J genes are TRBV29-1 and TRBJ2-2; possibly TRBD2 for D (6 bases). The ends were cut back, 5 bases at V and 5 bases at J, with 21 bases in the middle. The CDR3 length is 16 residues. Germline CDR1 is SQVTM and CDR2 is ANQGSEA. The CDR3 loop is CSVILVGGPRTGELFF. In DNA, the CDR3 is TGCAGCGTTATATTGGTCGGGGGTCCGAGGACCGGGGAGCTGTTTTTT.

Only a few counts were recorded for this clonotype. The rearrangement uses TRBV20-1 and TRBJ2-5; 10 nucleotides agree with TRBD2. The J call is in doubt because the DNA end fits TRBJ2-7 better. Germline assignment: CDR1 DFQATT and CDR2 SNEGSKA (reference sequence). The CDR3 has 14 residues. For the CDR3, the DNA is TGCAGTGCCCCCCGGACTAGCGGTTCCTACGAGCAGTACTTC. Translated: CSAPRTSGSYEQYF.

To note about this clonotype: This could be a read error, since a much larger clone is one nucleotide away. This chain links TRBV29-1 with TRBJ2-5, with D perhaps given as TRBD1 or TRBD2 (6 bases each). V was shortened by 7 bases and J by 7 bases, with 16 bases between the two germline ends. CDR1 is SQVTM and CDR2 is ANQGSEA in the germline V gene. This CDR3 has 12 amino acids. This CDR3 is CSGERGRGTQYF. Here the CDR3 DNA reads TGCAGCGGCGAACGGGGGCGTGGGACCCAGTACTTC.

This clonotype was detected only a few times. The DNA for the CDR3 is TGTGCCAGCAGGCCGGGACTCAGCCGCACAGATACGCAGTATTTT. Translated: CASRPGLSRTDTQYF. The gene calls are TRBV12-3 or TRBV12-4 and TRBJ2-3; possible D gene TRBD2, 6 bases. V was cut by 6 bases and J by 1 base, with 14 bases left in between. The CDR3 has 15 amino acids.

This clonotype was detected a few times. In nucleotides, the CDR3 is TGTGCCAGCAGCCAACGATACGGGAGTCTAGCGGGGGAAAAACCCTCCTACGAGCAGTACTTC. Residues: CASSQRYGSLAGEKPSYEQYF. This chain uses TRBV4-2 with TRBJ2-7, with TRBD2 matching 10 bases. The J segment lost 0 bases and the V segment lost 2 bases, leaving 19 bases of the junction unmatched. This CDR3 spans 21 amino acids. Germline CDR1 and CDR2: LGHNA and YNFKEQ.

This chain connects TRBV12-3 or TRBV12-4 to TRBJ1-4; D possibly corresponds to TRBD1 (6 bases). The CDR3 is made up of 16 amino acids. V dropped 3 bases and J dropped 7 bases, with 18 bases sitting between them. CDR3 in amino acids: CASSFVLTGWVEKLFF. The CDR3 DNA reads as TGTGCCAGCAGTTTTGTCCTGACAGGATGGGTTGAAAAACTGTTTTTT.

This chain connects TRBV10-2 to TRBJ2-2; D is undetermined. Trimming took 8 bases from V and 5 from J, leaving 9 bases between them. This CDR3 has 12 amino acids. The germline V gene encodes CDR1 WSHSY and CDR2 SAAADI. The CDR3 DNA is TGCGCCAGCCTGATTGGAACCGGGGAGCTGTTTTTT. Translation: CASLIGTGELFF.

The chain is built from TRBV20-1 and TRBJ2-5; TRBD2 matches 7 bases. Trimming removed 6 bases from V and 0 bases from J; junction bases left unmatched: 13. The CDR3 extends over 16 amino acids. Germline loops: CDR1 DFQATT, CDR2 SNEGSKA (reference sequence). CDR3 protein: CSALESSGGYQETQYF. The DNA for the CDR3 is TGCAGTGCCCTAGAGTCTAGCGGAGGGTACCAAGAGACCCAGTACTTC.

The chain is built from TRBV9 and TRBJ2-7, with 10 bases fitting TRBD1. The CDR3 contains 18 residues. Germline loops: CDR1 SGDLS, CDR2 YYNGEE. The ends lost 0 bases at V and 7 bases at J; junction bases unmatched: 16. The CDR3 DNA reads TGTGCCAGCAGCGTAGGACCCGGTTCCGGGACAGGGGCTAGTGAGCAGTACTTC. Residues: CASSVGPGSGTGASEQYF.

This rearrangement joins TRBV20-1 to TRBJ2-1, with TRBD1 as a possible D gene (6 bases). Germline V gene lookup returns CDR1 DFQATT and CDR2 SNEGSKA (reference sequence). Trimming removed 3 bases at V and 3 bases at J, with 15 bases between. The CDR3 is 15 residues long. The CDR3 DNA reads TGCAGTGCTAGTCTTGGGACATTGGACTACAATGAGCAGTTCTTC. This codes for CSASLGTLDYNEQFF.

This clonotype came up a few times. The chain employs TRBV7-3 and TRBJ1-1; maybe TRBD1 (5 bases). Germline V gives CDR1 SGHTA, CDR2 FQGTGA. Deletions cut 1 base from V and 5 bases from J, with 11 bases between. The CDR3 sequence is 14 residues long. As DNA, the CDR3 is TGTGCCAGCAGCTTAATCGGGGGAGATACTGAAGCTTTCTTT. Amino acid sequence: CASSLIGGDTEAFF.

This chain links TRBV9 with TRBJ2-2; D may match TRBD1 or TRBD2 (5 bases each). In germline, CDR1 is SGDLS, CDR2 YYNGEE. V lost 3 bases and J 4 bases, leaving 13 bases between the germline ends. The CDR3 has 15 residues. CDR3 nucleotides: TGTGCCAGCAGCGATCGGGACGGAACCACCGGGGAGCTGTTTTTT. Encoded protein: CASSDRDGTTGELFF.

This chain connects TRBV2 to TRBJ1-1; possibly TRBD1 for D (6 bases). V lost 3 bases and J lost 4, with 12 bases in between. The CDR3 is 14 amino acids. Germline V lookup: CDR1 SNHLY, CDR2 FYNNEI. This chain's CDR3 is CASSENRVVTEAFF. In DNA form, the CDR3 reads TGTGCCAGCAGTGAGAACAGGGTAGTCACTGAAGCTTTCTTT.

V and J are TRBV20-1 and TRBJ1-1; D ambiguous. The V end lost 2 bases, the J end lost 4 bases, and 11 bases lay between the germline ends. The germline V gene encodes CDR1 DFQATT and CDR2 SNEGSKA (reference sequence). The CDR3 totals 13 residues. As DNA, the CDR3 is TGCAGTGCTAGACAGATAGGTAGCACTGAAGCTTTCTTT. Protein: CSARQIGSTEAFF.

This clonotype was seen a few times. V gene TRBV7-2 combines with J gene TRBJ2-7; 9 nucleotides agree with TRBD2. The CDR3 extends over 15 amino acids. Unmatched junction bases numbered 15, after V lost 8 bases and J lost 7 bases. The germline CDR1 and CDR2 sequences are SGHTA and FQGNSA. CDR3 sequence: CASALLAGGPREQYF. The DNA of the CDR3 is TGTGCCAGCGCCCTTCTGGCGGGAGGGCCTCGGGAGCAGTACTTC.

In its sample, this clonotype was seen a few times. The gene calls are TRBV20-1 and TRBJ2-1, with TRBD1 as a possible D gene (7 bases). The CDR3 length is 14 residues. V was pared by 3 bases and J by 10 bases, with 19 bases between. Germline V gene data show CDR1 as DFQATT and CDR2 as SNEGSKA (reference sequence). This CDR3 reads CSARPRARGAEQFF. As DNA, the CDR3 is TGCAGTGCTAGGCCCAGGGCCAGGGGGGCCGAGCAGTTCTTC.

This clonotype was counted once. The gene calls are TRBV15 and TRBJ1-1, with 7 bases lining up with TRBD1. Trimming removed 4 bases from V and 4 bases from J; junction bases left unmatched: 3. Per germline, CDR1 LNHNV and CDR2 YYDKDF (reference sequence). The CDR3 runs 13 residues. Here the CDR3 reads CATSTRTGTEAFF. For the CDR3, the DNA is TGTGCCACCAGCACCCGGACAGGCACTGAAGCTTTCTTT.